These 25 T cell receptor delta chains originate from one sample sequenced in a study of γδ T cells in repeated Plasmodium falciparum infection. Bulk repertoires came from Vgamma9/Vdelta2+ or Vdelta2-negative gammadelta T cells flow-sorted from PBMC. TCRdb re-processed the multiplex PCR reads using CATT. Of around 89,000 delta-chain clones in the sample, almost 1.5% are singletons; the top ten hold under 9.5%. The source material was gamma-delta T cells from blood. These receptors were taken from a pool of human donors (malaria-infected and uninfected, not separated).

This clone showed up many times. For this DNA, TCRdb reports the protein of a much larger clone, which diverges at residue 16, most likely from a read error; the protein presented here is translated directly from the DNA. The chain combines TRDV2 with TRDJ1; 7 bases align to TRDD3. This CDR3 contains 19 residues. The germline gives CDR1 GEAIGNYY, CDR2 EKD. The CDR3 region has the DNA TGTGCCTGTGACACATTGCGTGGGGGACACCCTTTCGAGCCCGATGAACTCATCTTT. It is translated as CACDTLRGGHPFEPDELIF.

As to this clone: This is likely an artifact of a read error, given a far larger clone one base away. This sample also contains other DNA sequences that code for the same CDR3. CDR3 protein: CACITYWGIPSPYTGKLIF. The CDR3 bases are TGTGCTTGCATTACGTACTGGGGGATACCCTCCCCGTACACCGGTAAACTCATCTTT. The genes are TRDV2 and TRDJ1; TRDD3 matches 12 bases. The J gene, absent from TCRdb, was called here by matching the DNA to germline. The CDR3 totals 19 residues. Germline lookup yields CDR1 GEAIGNYY and CDR2 EKD.

This clone has a handful of counts. With a far larger clone one base away, a read error is the likely cause. V and J are TRDV1 and TRDJ1; 7 bases agree with TRDD3. The J gene is not listed in TCRdb, so it was assigned here from a DNA match to germline. Germline values: CDR1 TSWWSYY, CDR2 QGS. This CDR3 is built from 21 residues. The CDR3 DNA is TGTGCCCTTGGGGAACGAGGCGGGGGTGCGGCCTGGGGGTCCCTCACCGATAAACTCATCTTT. This encodes CALGERGGGAAWGSLTDKLIF.

This clone was seen only a few times. TCRdb lists the protein of a much larger clone for this DNA, which differs at residue 14, so this is likely a read error; the protein given here is translated from the DNA itself. No call exists for the J gene, whereas the V gene is TRDV2; TRDD3, the D gene given by the table, was not confirmed from the DNA. The CDR3 totals 16 residues. The germline gives CDR1 GEAIGNYY, CDR2 EKD. CDR3 loop: CACDTVGGSLPDKPIF. The CDR3, as DNA: TGTGCCTGTGACACCGTCGGGGGTTCCCTGCCCGATAAACCCATCTTT.

This clone appeared a few times. A much larger clone differs by one base, so this may be a read error. The CDR3 DNA follows: TGTGCTCTTGGGGAAGAACTGCTGGGGGATATGTACGATAAACTCACCTTT. It specifies CALGEELLGDMYDKLTF. J gene calling gave no result, while the V gene is TRDV1; TRDD3, as called in the table, went unchecked against the DNA. Germline CDR1 TSWWSYY, CDR2 QGS. The CDR3 consists of 17 residues.

Only a few counts were recorded for this clone. The TCRdb protein comes from a much larger clone and disagrees with this DNA's translation at residue 9, likely due to a read error; the protein given here is derived from the DNA. V gene TRDV2 combines with J gene TRDJ1, with D tentatively TRDD3 (6 bases). V dropped 3 bases and J dropped 1 base, with 14 bases sitting between them. Germline V gene sequence: CDR1 GEAIGNYY, CDR2 EKD. This CDR3 comprises 15 residues. This CDR3 is CACDPLLGLTDKLIF. In DNA form, the CDR3 reads TGTGCCTGTGACCCCCTTCTGGGGCTCACCGATAAACTCATCTTT.

There are many counts of this clone. The rearrangement joins TRDV1 to TRDJ1; 7 bases agree with TRDD3. V was pared by 2 bases and J by 0 bases, with 24 bases of the junction left unmatched. CDR3 size: 22 residues. The germline V gene has CDR1 TSWWSYY and CDR2 QGS. The CDR3 DNA reads TGTGCTCTTGGGGAAGTCCCTACAGGACCCCTCTGGGGGTCTCCGTACACCGATAAACTCATCTTT. It codes for CALGEVPTGPLWGSPYTDKLIF.

A note on this clone: The amino acid sequence in TCRdb belongs to a much larger clone and departs from this DNA's translation at residue 23, likely a sequencing read error; the sequence shown is translated from the DNA. TRDV1 is the V gene, and the J gene was not called; no DNA check was done on the table's D call, TRDD3. Germline V lookup: CDR1 TSWWSYY, CDR2 QGS. The CDR3 loop spans 24 amino acids. The CDR3 region is CALGNVMKSAKLHGGFGNTDKLTF. In nucleotides, the CDR3 is TGTGCTCTTGGGAATGTTATGAAAAGCGCAAAACTGCATGGGGGATTCGGTAACACCGATAAACTCACCTTT.

This clone was seen a handful of times. It is likely a read error: a sequence one base away is far more abundant. This specimen includes other DNA sequences encoding the same CDR3. No J gene was called, and the V gene is TRDV2; TRDD3 is taken as the D call from the table, unchecked against the DNA. This CDR3 comprises 16 residues. Per germline, CDR1 GEAIGNYY and CDR2 EKD. The CDR3 DNA reads as TGTGCCTGTGACACCGTGGGGGCCTCGTACACCGATAAACTTATCTTT. This sequence encodes CACDTVGASYTDKLIF.

For this clone: A far larger clone lies a single base away; this is likely a read error. Other DNA sequences in this sample translate to the same CDR3. The chain employs TRDV2 and TRDJ1; 12 positions agree with TRDD3. No J gene was available from TCRdb, and it was assigned here by a germline match of the DNA. The CDR3 sequence is 18 residues long. Germline V gene data show CDR1 as GEAIGNYY and CDR2 as EKD. The CDR3 loop is CACDTVSGGYAHTDKLIF. CDR3 nucleotide sequence: TGCGCCTGTGACACGGTTTCTGGGGGATACGCACACACCGATAAACTCATCTTT.

A remark on this clone: A far bigger clonotype differs at one base, so this is likely a read error. The same CDR3 also results from other DNA sequences found in this sample. CDR3 in amino acids: CACDSMSWGETPGPKNTDKLIF. The CDR3 coding sequence is TGTGCCTGTGACAGTATGAGCTGGGGGGAAACACCCGGGCCGAAGAACACTGATAAACTCATCTTT. This sequence joins TRDV2 and TRDJ1; 7 bases agree with TRDD3. Here the J gene came from matching the DNA to germline, since TCRdb omits it. The CDR3 loop spans 22 amino acids. The germline gives CDR1 GEAIGNYY, CDR2 EKD.

Notes on this clone: With a far larger clone one base away, a read error is the likely cause. Other DNA sequences in this specimen translate into the identical CDR3. The V and J genes are TRDV1 and TRDJ1; 12 nucleotides agree with TRDD3. TCRdb is silent on the J gene; assignment here came from matching the DNA to germline. Per germline, CDR1 TSWWSYY and CDR2 QGS. The V segment lost 1 base and the J segment 1 base; nucleotides outside the gene matches: 37. The length of the CDR3 is 28 residues. The CDR3 sequence is CALGEPSTTTSVNHTGGYPLWGTDKLIF. The CDR3 bases are TGTGCTCTTGGGGAACCCTCGACTACTACCTCCGTCAATCATACTGGGGGATACCCTCTTTGGGGCACCGATAAACTCATCTTT.

This clone was counted a few times. A read error is the likely source, as a far larger clone sits one nucleotide away. Other DNA sequences in the sample encode the same CDR3. This chain connects TRDV1 to TRDJ1, with D tentatively TRDD2 or TRDD3 (5 bases each). The J gene, not given by TCRdb, was assigned here from a germline match of the nucleotide sequence. CDR1 and CDR2 from the germline V gene are TSWWSYY and QGS. The CDR3 is made up of 23 amino acids. The CDR3 DNA follows: TGCGCTCTTGGGCCTCAACGCCCCCCTCCTATGGGTTGGGTGTGGGATTACACCGATAAACTCATCTTT. Translation: CALGPQRPPPMGWVWDYTDKLIF.

As for this clone: The protein held in TCRdb is that of a much larger clone and does not match this DNA's translation at residue 12, likely because of a read error; the protein shown is translated from the DNA. V is TRDV1 and J is TRDJ3; 9 nucleotides align to TRDD3. TCRdb supplies no J gene; here it was assigned by aligning the nucleotide sequence to germline. The V segment lost 7 bases and the J segment 0 bases; nucleotides outside the gene matches: 16. The CDR3 is made up of 21 amino acids. In germline, CDR1 is TSWWSYY, CDR2 QGS. The CDR3 nucleotides are TGTGCTCTTGCGACTGGGGGAAAAACCGAATCCCACTCCTGGGACACCCGACAGATGTTTTTC. Its translation is CALATGGKTESHSWDTRQMFF.

This clone was counted a few times. TCRdb records a much larger clone's protein for this DNA, with a difference at residue 7 that likely arises from a read error; the protein given is the translation of the DNA. This chain links TRDV2 with TRDJ3, with 10 bases fitting TRDD3. Here the J gene was assigned by germline matching of the DNA, as TCRdb has none. There are 25 residues in the CDR3. Germline V gene lookup returns CDR1 GEAIGNYY and CDR2 EKD. The junction had 22 bases not matched to a gene; V was cut back by 0 bases and J by 0 bases. The CDR3 loop is CACDTLVGGPTPLGDTSWDTRQMFF. The CDR3 DNA reads TGTGCCTGTGACACCTTGGTCGGAGGTCCTACTCCCTTGGGGGATACCTCCTGGGACACCCGACAGATGTTTTTC.

As concerns this clone: Given a much more abundant clone one base away, this may be a read error. In the same sample, other DNA sequences code for this CDR3. V is TRDV1 and J is TRDJ1, with 7 bases identical to TRDD3. Per germline, CDR1 TSWWSYY and CDR2 QGS. This CDR3 spans 18 amino acids. The chain's CDR3 is CALGEPCKGWGNTDKLIF. CDR3 in DNA: TGTGCCCTTGGGGAACCGTGTAAAGGGTGGGGGAACACCGATAAACTCATCTTT.

This clone was counted many times. For this DNA, TCRdb reports the protein of a much larger clone, which diverges at residue 4, most likely from a read error; the protein presented here is translated directly from the DNA. The rearrangement joins TRDV2 to TRDJ1; D perhaps matches TRDD3 (6 bases). Germline lookup yields CDR1 GEAIGNYY and CDR2 EKD. The CDR3 sequence is 18 residues long. This CDR3 is CACNTVSQGGKYTDKLIF. The CDR3 coding sequence is TGTGCCTGTAACACCGTAAGTCAAGGGGGAAAGTACACCGATAAACTCATCTTT.

Turning to this clone: TCRdb has a much larger clone's protein, which differs at residues 4 and 7 from the translation of this DNA, likely because of a read error; what is shown is the protein translated from the DNA. This chain uses TRDV2 with TRDJ1; no definite D call. This CDR3 comprises 19 residues. Germline values: CDR1 GEAIGNYY, CDR2 EKD. CDR3 region: CACNTLHGGHPFEPDKLIF. DNA of the CDR3: TGTGCCTGTAACACATTGCATGGTGGACACCCTTTCGAGCCCGATAAACTCATCTTT.

This clone was seen a handful of times. TCRdb records a much larger clone's protein for this DNA, with a difference at residue 10 that likely arises from a read error; the protein given is the translation of the DNA. This rearrangement joins TRDV1 to TRDJ1, with D maybe TRDD3 (6 bases). The J gene is not listed in TCRdb, so it was assigned here from a DNA match to germline. Trimming shortened V by 5 bases and J by 0 bases, and 19 bases separated the two germline ends. The CDR3 consists of 17 residues. Germline lookup yields CDR1 TSWWSYY and CDR2 QGS. The DNA for the CDR3 is TGTGCTCTTGGGAGCAATAGGTACTGGGTGTACACCGATAAACTCATCTTT. Translation: CALGSNRYWVYTDKLIF.

This chain uses TRDV3 with TRDJ1; TRDD3 agrees at 9 bases. The J gene comes from matching the DNA to germline here; TCRdb lacks it. Germline trimming cut 0 bases from V and 6 bases from J; bases unmatched to any gene: 14. The CDR3 contains 16 residues. Germline V gives CDR1 TVYSNPD, CDR2 GDNSRS (reference sequence). CDR3 sequence reads: CAFRFSGNWGKNKLIF. CDR3 bases: TGTGCCTTTAGGTTTTCGGGGAACTGGGGGAAGAATAAACTCATCTTT.

This clone was counted only a few times. TCRdb's protein for this DNA is that of a much larger clone and differs from the translation at residue 7, likely a read error; the protein shown is the DNA translation. The chain has TRDV3 and TRDJ2; D is unresolved. Trimming pared 1 base from V and 2 bases from J, leaving 14 bases between. The CDR3 contains 15 residues. Germline-derived CDR1 and CDR2 are TVYSNPD and GDNSRS (reference sequence). CDR3 nucleotides: TGTGCCTTTACATTTCCCATCTCGTTGACAGCACAACTCTTCTTT. Protein sequence: CAFTFPISLTAQLFF. The whole variable domain, filled in from reference TRDV3 and TRDJ2, reads CDKVTQSSPDQTVASGSEVVLLCTYDTVYSNPDLFWYRIRPDYSFQFVFYGDNSRSEGADFTQGRFSVKHILTQKAFHLVISPVRTEDSATYYCAFTFPISLTAQLFFGKGTQLIVEP.

This clone was detected a few times. The translation of this DNA and the TCRdb protein of a much larger clone differ at residue 13, probably owing to a read error; the protein shown here is translated from the DNA. V gene TRDV1 combines with J gene TRDJ1; tentatively, D is TRDD3 (8 bases). Here the J gene was assigned by germline matching of the DNA, as TCRdb has none. There are 23 residues in the CDR3. Germline CDR1 is TSWWSYY and CDR2 is QGS. The V and J ends lost 4 bases and 2 bases respectively, with 38 bases between them. The CDR3 protein is CALGARPLPNSLWDTGYTDKLIF. The CDR3 DNA reads as TGTGCTCTTGGGGCTCGGCCTCTTCCTAATAGTCTGTGGGATACGGGTTATACCGATAAACTCATCTTT.

About this clone itself: A far larger clone is a single base away, which makes a read error likely. At the DNA level, this CDR3 is encoded by other sequences in the same sample as well. The V and J genes are TRDV2 and TRDJ2; 11 positions agree with TRDD3. As TCRdb names no J gene, one was assigned here on the basis of a DNA match to germline. With V trimmed by 1 base and J by 5 bases, 8 bases remained unmatched. CDR3 length equals 17 residues. Germline CDR1 GEAIGNYY, CDR2 EKD. The CDR3 region is CACDTGMGDTRTAQLFF. DNA of the CDR3: TGTGCCTGTGACACTGGGATGGGGGATACGCGAACAGCACAACTCTTCTTT.

The chain combines TRDV3 with TRDJ1; D might be TRDD3 (6 bases). In the absence of a J gene in TCRdb, the DNA was matched to germline to assign it here. There are 16 residues in the CDR3. Germline V gene lookup returns CDR1 TVYSNPD and CDR2 GDNSRS (reference sequence). V lost 4 bases, J lost 3 bases, and 24 bases lay in between. The CDR3 spells CASYRNRGSWPDKLIF. In DNA, the CDR3 is TGTGCCTCCTACCGGAACCGGGGATCCTGGCCCGATAAACTCATCTTT. The variable domain in full, completed from reference TRDV3 and TRDJ1, reads CDKVTQSSPDQTVASGSEVVLLCTYDTVYSNPDLFWYRIRPDYSFQFVFYGDNSRSEGADFTQGRFSVKHILTQKAFHLVISPVRTEDSATYYCASYRNRGSWPDKLIFGKGTRVTVEP.

Remarks on this clone: The protein held in TCRdb is that of a much larger clone and does not match this DNA's translation at residue 5, likely because of a read error; the protein shown is translated from the DNA. V and J are TRDV2 and TRDJ1; 7 nucleotides align to TRDD3. No J segment appears in TCRdb, so it was assigned here by matching the sequence to germline. Germline values: CDR1 GEAIGNYY, CDR2 EKD. This CDR3 contains 14 residues. V shed 3 bases and J 5 bases; nucleotides not matched to a gene: 8. Here the CDR3 DNA reads TGTGCCTGTGACTCTTTGGTACTGGGGGATAAACTCATCTTT. Protein product: CACDSLVLGDKLIF.